This T cell receptor (beta chain) was sequenced during a study of T cells in women clearing cervical HPV infection. As for the study in general: Control women cleared a single incident HPV16 infection within 12 months.

All donors had a single incident cervical HPV16 infection, not prevalent. Method: immunoSEQ multiplex PCR; TCRdb's copy keeps in-frame clones and lacks some. This specimen shows fewer than 20,000 clones; the ten leading clones hold 13% to 15%. This CDR3 is 13 amino acids long. The V and J ends lost 4 bases and 1 base respectively, with 10 bases between them. Looked up from germline, CDR1 is GTSNPN and CDR2 is SVGIG (reference sequence). As regards this clone: The CDR3 goes on 3 residues after the read ends, and that part is filled in from the germline J gene.

The TCR comes from a woman between 18 and 70 years old with a cervical HPV16 infection that either progressed to CIN3+ or cleared (not recorded which). This sequence joins TRBV30 and TRBJ1-2, with D perhaps TRBD1 (5 bases). Sequences were obtained from blood buffy coat. CDR3 DNA (partial): TGTGCCTGGACCCGGACACTTAACTATGGC. Its protein is CAWTRTLNYG. The full CDR3 is CAWTRTLNYGYTF. The whole variable domain, remainder taken from reference TRBV30 and TRBJ1-2, is SQTIHQWPATLVQPVGSPLSLECTVEGTSNPNLYWYRQAAGRGLQLLFYSVGIGQISSEVPQNLSASRPQDRQFILSSKKLLLSDSGFYLCAWTRTLNYGYTFGSGTRLTVV.